This TCR beta chain was captured by sequencing in a study of human T cells and chemical hapten exposure. TCRdb independently ran MiXCR on the RACE reads; one entry per CDR3 protein. The repertoire holds around 350,000 distinct CDR3 sequences, approximately 5.8% seen once, with around 8.6% in the top ten. As to time point: pre-sensitization, week 0. Treatment denoted: therapeutic diphenylcyclopropenone sensitization with weekly scalp DPC. In this sample, this clonotype turned up a few times. This CDR3 spans 16 amino acids. Germline V CDR1 and CDR2: LGHNT, FRNRAP. V was shortened by 3 bases and J by 1 base, with 15 bases between the two germline ends.

The source material was whole blood, sampled in connection with sensitization to the hapten diphenylcyclopropenone (DPC). The chain uses TRBV12-5 and TRBJ1-1; no clear D gene. The origin of this receptor is a woman aged 18-29 years with alopecia areata. Some clones in this sample may be carry-over from other donors' samples. The CDR3 protein is CASGLKPSTGNTEAFF. In DNA form, the CDR3 reads TGTGCTAGTGGTTTAAAACCTTCGACGGGGAACACTGAAGCTTTCTTT.